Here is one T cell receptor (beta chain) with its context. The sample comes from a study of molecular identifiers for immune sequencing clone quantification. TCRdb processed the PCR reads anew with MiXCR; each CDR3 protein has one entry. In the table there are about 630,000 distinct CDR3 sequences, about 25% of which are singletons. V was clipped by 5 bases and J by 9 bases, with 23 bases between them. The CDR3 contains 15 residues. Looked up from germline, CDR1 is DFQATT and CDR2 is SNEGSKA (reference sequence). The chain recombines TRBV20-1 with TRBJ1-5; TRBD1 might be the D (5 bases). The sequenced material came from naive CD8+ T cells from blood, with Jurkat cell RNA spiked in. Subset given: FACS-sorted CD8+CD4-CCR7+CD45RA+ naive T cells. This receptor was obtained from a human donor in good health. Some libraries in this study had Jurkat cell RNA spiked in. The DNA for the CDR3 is TGCAGTGCTCCCCCACTGGGGGGGATTTTTGCGCCCCAGCATTTT. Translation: CSAPPLGGIFAPQHF.